The subject of this entry is one TCR beta chain. Its antigen remains unknown. The CDR3 has 15 amino acids. V lost 0 bases and J lost 6; bases outside the gene matches: 8. Per germline, CDR1 LGHNA and CDR2 YNFKEQ. Measured with immunoSEQ multiplex PCR; TCRdb has only the in-frame clones, and not every one. In the table there are tens of thousands of clones, 84% of which are singletons. These data come from a study of identifying expanded T cells in peripheral blood. Study-wide points: About 1.2 clones differed between technical replicates, versus approximately 16 and 20 over time.

This sequence joins TRBV4-2 and TRBJ2-7, with 7 bases aligning to TRBD2. The clonotype originates from a person aged 18 to 75 in good health. The sample was blood. CDR3 loop: CASSQDSGGISEQYF. As DNA, the CDR3 is TGTGCCAGCAGCCAAGATTCGGGAGGAATCTCCGAGCAGTACTTC.